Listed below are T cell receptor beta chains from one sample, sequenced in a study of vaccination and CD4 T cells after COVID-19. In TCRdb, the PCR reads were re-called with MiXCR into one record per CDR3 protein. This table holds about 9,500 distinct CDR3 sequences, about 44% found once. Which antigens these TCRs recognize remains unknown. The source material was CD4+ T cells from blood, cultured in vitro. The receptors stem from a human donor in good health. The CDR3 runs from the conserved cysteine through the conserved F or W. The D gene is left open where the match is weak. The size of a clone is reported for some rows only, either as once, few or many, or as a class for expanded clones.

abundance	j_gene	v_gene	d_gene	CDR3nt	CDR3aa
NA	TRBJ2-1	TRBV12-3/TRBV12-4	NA	TGTGCCAGCAGTCGAAAGGCCTATTACAATGAGCAGTTCTTC	CASSRKAYYNEQFF
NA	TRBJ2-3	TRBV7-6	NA	TGTGCCAGCAGCCTTTCACTGACAGGAGGAGATACGCAGTATTTT	CASSLSLTGGDTQYF
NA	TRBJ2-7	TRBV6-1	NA	TGTGCCAGCAGTCCCCAGAGGGGAATTACCTCCGTCGAGCAGTACTTC	CASSPQRGITSVEQYF
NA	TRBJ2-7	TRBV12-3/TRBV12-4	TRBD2	TGTGCCAGCAGTTCCGCTGCGGGGGAGGGCGCCGAGCAGTACTTC	CASSSAAGEGAEQYF
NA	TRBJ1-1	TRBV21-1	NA	TGTGCCAGCGCAACGGACAGGGGTCCAACTGAAGCTTTCTTT	CASATDRGPTEAFF
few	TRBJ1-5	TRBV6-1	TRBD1	TGTGCCAGCAGCACAAGACACACAGGGGGTAGTCAGCCCCAGCATTTT	CASSTRHTGGSQPQHF
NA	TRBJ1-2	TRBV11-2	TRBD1	TGTGCCAGCAGCTTAGGGGGACAGGAGGGCCTCTTC	CASSLGGQEGLF
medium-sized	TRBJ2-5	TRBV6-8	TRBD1	TGTGCCAACATGACAGGGAAGGAGACCCAGTACTTC	CANMTGKETQYF
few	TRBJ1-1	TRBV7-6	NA	TGTGCCAGCAGCACTCGGACCGGAGACACTGAAGCTTTCTTT	CASSTRTGDTEAFF
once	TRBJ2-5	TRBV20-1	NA	TGCAGTGCTAGGGGAGGGGGGTCGGGAGAGACCCAGTACTTC	CSARGGGSGETQYF
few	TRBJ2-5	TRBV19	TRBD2	TGTGCCAGTAGTCCGGAATGGATAGGCGGGAGACGAAAGCAAGAGACCCAGTACTTC	CASSPEWIGGRRKQETQYF
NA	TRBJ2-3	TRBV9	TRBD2	TGTGCCAGCAGCCCCCAGCGGGGGGTGGACACAGATACGCAGTATTTT	CASSPQRGVDTDTQYF
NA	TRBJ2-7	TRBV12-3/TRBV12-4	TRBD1	TGTGCCAGCAGGCGTGACAGGGGGCGCCGGGGCGAGCAGTACTTC	CASRRDRGRRGEQYF
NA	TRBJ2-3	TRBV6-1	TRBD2	TGTGCCAGCAGAACTACCGACGGCGGGAGTCTTACGGGAGCGCAGTATTTT	CASRTTDGGSLTGAQYF
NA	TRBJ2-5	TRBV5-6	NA	TGTGCCAGCAGCTTAGCACAGCAAGAGACCCAGTACTTC	CASSLAQQETQYF
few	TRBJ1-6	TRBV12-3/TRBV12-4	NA	TGTGCCAGCAGTTTTCTAGGGAGATCACCCCTCCACTTT	CASSFLGRSPLHF
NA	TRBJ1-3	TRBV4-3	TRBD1	TGCGCCAGCAGCTGGACAGGCGGAAACACCATATATTTT	CASSWTGGNTIYF
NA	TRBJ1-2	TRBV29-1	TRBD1	TGCAGCGTCACAGGGGGCTATGGCTACACCTTC	CSVTGGYGYTF
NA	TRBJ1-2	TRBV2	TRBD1	TGTGCCAGCAGCCGAGGACAGGAAGCTAACTATGGCTACACCTTC	CASSRGQEANYGYTF
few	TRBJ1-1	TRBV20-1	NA	TGCAGTGCTAGAGATCTTAGGGCGAACACTGAAGCTTTCTTT	CSARDLRANTEAFF
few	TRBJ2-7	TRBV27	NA	TGTGCCAGCAGTTTAAACGATAAGACCTACGAGCAGTACTTC	CASSLNDKTYEQYF
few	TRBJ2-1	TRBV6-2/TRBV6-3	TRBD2	TGTGCCAGCATCGGAGGACTAGCGGGGAAAAATGAGCAGTTCTTC	CASIGGLAGKNEQFF
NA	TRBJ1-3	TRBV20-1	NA	TGCAGTGCTAGTTCAGCTTCTAAAATTTCTGGAAACACCATATATTTT	CSASSASKISGNTIYF